These 28 T cell receptor beta chains share one sample of origin, sequenced in a study of Ad26.COV2.S vaccination and SARS-CoV-2 variants. Noted treatment: roughly 18 received Ad26.COV2.S at low or high dose, single or two shots; about 5 received placebo; per-sample allocation not given. Sampling happened 63 days after the first vaccine or placebo injection. The repertoire was sequenced with immunoSEQ multiplex PCR; TCRdb's copy has only in-frame clones and lacks some. The sample has 350,000 to 500,000 clones, 70% to 90% seen once. Sample: peripheral blood, taken in a trial of Ad26.COV2.S vaccine versus placebo. These receptor sequences come from a person aged 18-60 years who received the Ad26.COV2.S COVID-19 vaccine or a placebo.

V usage is TRBV6-5 and J usage is TRBJ2-7, with D perhaps matching TRBD2 (7 bases). CDR1 is MNHEY, CDR2 SVGAGI, per germline. Trimming left V 2 bases short and J 6 bases short, with 14 bases between. The CDR3 runs to 14 residues. CDR3: CASSYQAGEGEQYF. DNA for the CDR3: TGTGCCAGCAGTTACCAAGCAGGGGAGGGCGAGCAGTACTTC.

This clone was counted once. The V gene is TRBV15, the J gene TRBJ1-4; D is ambiguous. The CDR3 has 15 residues. Germline V CDR1 and CDR2: LNHNV, YYDKDF (reference sequence). V lost 0 bases and J 8 bases, leaving 13 bases between the germline ends. CDR3 DNA sequence: TGTGCCACCAGCAGAGACGGCAGCAAAGGGGAAAAACTGTTTTTT. Translating it yields CATSRDGSKGEKLFF.

The rearrangement links TRBV7-2 to TRBJ2-2; tentatively, D is TRBD2 (6 bases). Germline V gene sequence: CDR1 SGHTA, CDR2 FQGNSA. The CDR3 extends over 16 amino acids. Trimming pared 5 bases from V and 1 base from J, leaving 14 bases between. CDR3 amino acids: CASSQRPGLNTGELFF. In nucleotides, the CDR3 is TGTGCCAGCAGCCAAAGACCGGGACTGAACACCGGGGAGCTGTTTTTT.

This clone appeared once. This chain uses TRBV10-3 with TRBJ2-3; 11 bases map to TRBD1. This CDR3 has 14 residues. J lost 3 bases, V lost 4 bases, and 0 bases had no gene match. The V gene's germline CDR1 is ENHRY and CDR2 SYGVKD. CDR3 nucleotides: TGTGCCATCAGTGGGGACAGGGGGACAGATACGCAGTATTTT. This sequence encodes CAISGDRGTDTQYF.

The rearrangement links TRBV9 to TRBJ2-5; weak D call: TRBD2 (6 bases). The CDR3 consists of 15 residues. Germline V CDR1 and CDR2: SGDLS, YYNGEE. V lost 2 bases and J lost 5, with 16 bases in between. This CDR3 is CASSVLGRGIETQYF. CDR3 coding DNA: TGTGCCAGCAGCGTTCTTGGACGGGGGATTGAGACCCAGTACTTC.

The chain couples TRBV4-3 to TRBJ2-7; TRBD2 aligns across 14 bases. The germline gives CDR1 LGHNA, CDR2 YSLEER. This CDR3 is 19 amino acids long. J lost 7 bases, V lost 0 bases, and 14 bases had no gene match. The CDR3 reads CASSQEDATSGGATGEQYF. In nucleotides, the CDR3 is TGCGCCAGCAGCCAAGAGGACGCGACTAGCGGGGGGGCGACGGGTGAGCAGTACTTC.

The rearrangement uses TRBV27 and TRBJ2-7; D is possibly TRBD2 (5 bases). CDR3 size: 15 residues. Trimming left V 0 bases short and J 2 bases short, with 11 bases between. The germline V gene has CDR1 MNHEY and CDR2 SMNVEV (reference sequence). CDR3 sequence reads: CASSLSNTGTYEQYF. In DNA form, the CDR3 reads TGTGCCAGCAGTTTATCGAACACGGGGACCTACGAGCAGTACTTC.

The J gene is TRBJ1-6, the V gene TRBV5-4, with 8 bases fitting TRBD1. The junction had 9 bases not matched to a gene; V was cut back by 4 bases and J by 9 bases. The CDR3 totals 15 residues. Germline V CDR1 and CDR2: SGHNT, YYREEE (reference sequence). CDR3 DNA sequence: TGTGCCAGCAGCAGATCGGACAGGGCTGGTTCACCCCTCCACTTT. Its protein product is CASSRSDRAGSPLHF.

This clone has more than one count but fewer than ten. The chain is built from TRBV3-1 (or the pseudogene TRBV3-2) and TRBJ2-3, with D perhaps TRBD1 (5 bases). CDR3 length: 15 residues. The germline gives CDR1 LGHDT, CDR2 YNNKEL (reference sequence). Trimming stripped 4 bases from V and 4 bases from J, with 15 bases between. CDR3 DNA: TGTGCCAGCAGCCTTTTGGACACAGGACCAGATACGCAGTATTTT. Amino acids: CASSLLDTGPDTQYF.

The chain combines TRBV28 with TRBJ1-5, with TRBD1 matching over 8 bases. The CDR3 is made up of 17 amino acids. Germline assignment: CDR1 MDHEN and CDR2 SYDVKM. V dropped 7 bases and J dropped 6; count of bases not matched to a gene: 17. The CDR3 sequence: CASNADRGRLRSQPQHF. For the CDR3, the DNA is TGTGCCAGCAACGCCGACAGGGGTCGACTTCGTAGTCAGCCCCAGCATTTT.

V gene TRBV6-5 combines with J gene TRBJ1-1, with 8 bases fitting TRBD1. CDR3 length: 12 residues. Germline V lookup: CDR1 MNHEY, CDR2 SVGAGI. Germline trimming cut 6 bases from V and 8 bases from J; bases unmatched to any gene: 5. The CDR3 bases are TGTGCCAGCAGGACCTACAGGGGGGAAGCTTTCTTT. It codes for CASRTYRGEAFF.

This clone showed up many times. For the CDR3, the DNA is TGTGCCAGCCTCGACAGGGGGTTTTCACCCCTCCACTTT. Protein: CASLDRGFSPLHF. The chain couples TRBV2 to TRBJ1-6; 9 nucleotides line up with TRBD1. This CDR3 has 13 residues. Trimming took 8 bases from V and 9 from J; bases not matched to a gene: 5. CDR1 is SNHLY and CDR2 is FYNNEI in the germline V gene.

This clone was seen only a few times. The chain carries TRBV18 and TRBJ1-6, with TRBD1 matching 10 bases. The CDR3 totals 14 residues. CDR1 is KGHSH, CDR2 LQKENI, per germline. Trimming cost V 6 bases and J 8 bases; bases outside gene matches: 4. The CDR3 sequence is CASSPTGGDSPLHF. For the CDR3, the DNA is TGTGCCAGCTCGCCGACAGGGGGCGATTCACCCCTCCACTTT.

This sequence joins TRBV7-8 and TRBJ2-5; D uncertain. This CDR3 is built from 12 residues. V lost 3 bases, J lost 5 bases, and 7 bases lay in between. Germline V gene sequence: CDR1 SGHVS, CDR2 FQNEAQ. CDR3 bases: TGTGCCAGCAGCTTGGGGTCGGAGACCCAGTACTTC. Translated, it gives CASSLGSETQYF.

The rearrangement uses TRBV28 and TRBJ1-1; D is undetermined. This CDR3 has 11 residues. V shed 10 bases and J shed 13 bases, with 19 bases lying between them. Germline values: CDR1 MDHEN, CDR2 SYDVKM. CDR3 nucleotide sequence: TGTGCCACCGGATTCCCCCGATGGGGTTTCTTT. This gives the protein CATGFPRWGFF. The complete variable domain, with remaining parts taken from reference TRBV28 and TRBJ1-1, reads DVKVTQSSRYLVKRTGEKVFLECVQDMDHENMFWYRQDPGLGLRLIYFSYDVKMKEKGDIPEGYSVSREKKERFSLILESASTNQTSMYLCATGFPRWGFFGQGTRLTVV.

This sequence joins TRBV6-5 and TRBJ2-4; D gene ambiguous. The CDR3 covers 14 residues. Germline CDR1 reads MNHEY; CDR2 reads SVGAGI. Between the trimmed V and J ends, which lost 2 bases and 3 bases, there was a span of 8 bases. The CDR3: CASSYGDGKNIQYF. In DNA, the CDR3 is TGTGCCAGCAGTTACGGAGATGGCAAAAACATTCAGTACTTC.

This clone appeared once. This rearrangement joins TRBV28 to TRBJ1-4; TRBD1 agrees at 10 bases. CDR3 size: 15 residues. Germline values: CDR1 MDHEN, CDR2 SYDVKM. Trimming removed 6 bases from V and 7 bases from J; junction bases left unmatched: 8. The CDR3: CASSAGTGDSEKLFF. In nucleotides, the CDR3 is TGTGCCAGCAGCGCCGGGACAGGGGACAGTGAAAAACTGTTTTTT.

The chain carries TRBV4-3 and TRBJ2-7; D is undetermined. Germline V gene lookup returns CDR1 LGHNA and CDR2 YSLEER. Trimming stripped 0 bases from V and 6 bases from J, with 9 bases between. The CDR3 length is 13 residues. CDR3 in DNA: TGCGCCAGCAGCCAAGAATACGGGCTCGAGCAGTACTTC. Its protein is CASSQEYGLEQYF.

In this sample, this clone turned up once. The rearrangement joins TRBV5-1 to TRBJ2-5, with D unresolved. The CDR3 is 13 amino acids. Trimming stripped 1 base from V and 1 base from J, with 5 bases between. The germline CDR1 and CDR2 sequences are SGHRS and YFSETQ. CDR3 sequence: CASSLRGQETQYF. In nucleotides, the CDR3 is TGCGCCAGCAGCTTGCGTGGCCAAGAGACCCAGTACTTC. Filled out from reference TRBV5-1 and TRBJ2-5, the complete variable domain reads KAGVTQTPRYLIKTRGQQVTLSCSPISGHRSVSWYQQTPGQGLQFLFEYFSETQRNKGNFPGRFSGRQFSNSRSEMNVSTLELGDSALYLCASSLRGQETQYFGPGTRLLVL.

Remarks on this clone: At one end, the junction sequence differs from germline, possibly due to a read error. V and J are TRBV7-6 and TRBJ2-5; no clear D gene. The CDR3 consists of 15 residues. Looked up from germline, CDR1 is SGHVS and CDR2 is FNYEAQ. The CDR3 DNA sequence: TGTGCTAGCAGCTTTTCCAGGATTGGCCAAGAGACCCAGTACTTC. This encodes CASSFSRIGQETQYF.

This chain uses TRBV19 with TRBJ2-7; 7 positions match TRBD2. The CDR3 is 13 residues long. V lost 5 bases to trimming and J lost 3 bases; unmatched junction nucleotides: 4. Germline-derived CDR1 and CDR2 are LNHDA and SQIVND (reference sequence). The chain's CDR3 is CASSGRARYEQYF. CDR3 in DNA: TGTGCCAGTAGTGGGAGGGCACGCTACGAGCAGTACTTC.

V usage is TRBV7-9 and J usage is TRBJ1-6; 8 bases are a match to TRBD1. Unmatched junction bases numbered 8, after V lost 3 bases and J lost 10 bases. Germline CDR1 reads SEHNR; CDR2 reads FQNEAQ (reference sequence). The CDR3 runs 15 residues. The CDR3 spells CASSFGQGSLSPLHF. Here the CDR3 DNA reads TGTGCCAGCAGCTTCGGACAGGGAAGCCTCTCACCCCTCCACTTT.

V usage is TRBV7-2 and J usage is TRBJ1-2; 9 positions agree with TRBD1. From germline, CDR1 is SGHTA and CDR2 FQGNSA. V was pared by 5 bases and J by 4 bases, with 8 bases of the junction left unmatched. CDR3 size: 15 residues. The CDR3 coding sequence is TGTGCCAGCAGCGCGGCCGGGACAGGGATCTATGGCTACACCTTC. Its translation is CASSAAGTGIYGYTF.

The chain is built from TRBV28 and TRBJ2-2; TRBD1 agrees at 9 bases. This CDR3 is 16 amino acids long. Germline-derived CDR1 and CDR2 are MDHEN and SYDVKM. V was pared by 2 bases and J by 3 bases, with 4 bases of the junction left unmatched. The CDR3 bases are TGTGCCAGCAGTTTAGAGGGACAGGGACACACCGGGGAGCTGTTTTTT. Amino acids: CASSLEGQGHTGELFF.

CDR3 sequence reads: CATSRDWTVKVEQYF. The CDR3 nucleotides read TGTGCCACCAGCAGAGATTGGACAGTAAAGGTCGAGCAGTACTTC. The rearrangement uses TRBV15 and TRBJ2-7; a possible D gene is TRBD1 (6 bases). The CDR3 runs 15 residues. The V gene lost 0 bases and the J gene lost 6 bases, with 15 bases spanning the gap. Germline lookup yields CDR1 LNHNV and CDR2 YYDKDF (reference sequence). Looking up the rest from reference TRBV15 and TRBJ2-7 gives the full variable domain: DAMVIQNPRYQVTQFGKPVTLSCSQTLNHNVMYWYQQKSSQAPKLLFHYYDKDFNNEADTPDNFQSRRPNTSFCFLDIRSPGLGDTAMYLCATSRDWTVKVEQYFGPGTRLTVT.

The rearrangement links TRBV30 to TRBJ1-6, with 7 bases lining up with TRBD1. V lost 2 bases to trimming and J lost 10 bases; unmatched junction nucleotides: 8. This CDR3 spans 14 amino acids. Germline assignment: CDR1 GTSNPN and CDR2 SVGIG (reference sequence). CDR3 sequence reads: CAWSLRQGESPLHF. For the CDR3, the DNA is TGTGCCTGGAGTCTCCGACAGGGTGAATCACCCCTCCACTTT.

The rearrangement joins TRBV7-2 to TRBJ1-6, with D possibly matching TRBD1 (5 bases). The CDR3 runs to 11 residues. Per germline, CDR1 SGHTA and CDR2 FQGNSA. Trimming removed 1 base at V and 15 bases at J, with 7 bases between. The CDR3 is CASSLETDLHF. The CDR3 DNA reads as TGTGCCAGCAGCTTAGAGACAGACCTCCACTTT.

The CDR3 DNA is TGTGCCAGCAGTCTGACAATTCAGCGCAATCAGCCCCAGCATTTT. Translated, it gives CASSLTIQRNQPQHF. This chain uses TRBV28 with TRBJ1-5; no clear D. CDR1 MDHEN and CDR2 SYDVKM come from the germline V gene. This CDR3 spans 15 amino acids. The V end was cut by 5 bases, the J end by 2 bases, with 13 bases between.